This TCR beta chain came from a study of tumor and adjacent non-tumor tissue in lung cancer. Study in general: There were approximately twelve adenocarcinoma, a couple of squamous cell carcinoma and 1 small cell lung cancer cases.

About this clonotype: One end of the junction is discordant with germline, which a read error may explain.

The template was RNA from unsorted bulk tissue. The CDR3 has 14 amino acids. The germline CDR1 and CDR2 sequences are ENHRY and SYGVKD. Three rounds of nested PCR, following a modified ARM-PCR protocol, produced the TCRbeta library. TCRdb fed the multiplex PCR reads into MiXCR, producing one record per CDR3 protein. The sample has approximately 130,000 distinct CDR3 sequences, approximately 71% seen once; the top ten hold 13%. The receptor was derived from a man aged 25-45 years with non-small cell lung cancer. What was sequenced was lung tumor tissue. The genes are TRBV10-3 and TRBJ2-1; 9 bases agree with TRBD1. This CDR3 is CAISTGGRGNGQSF. CDR3 DNA sequence: TGTGCCATCAGCACAGGGGGCAGGGGCAATGGGCAGTCCTTC.